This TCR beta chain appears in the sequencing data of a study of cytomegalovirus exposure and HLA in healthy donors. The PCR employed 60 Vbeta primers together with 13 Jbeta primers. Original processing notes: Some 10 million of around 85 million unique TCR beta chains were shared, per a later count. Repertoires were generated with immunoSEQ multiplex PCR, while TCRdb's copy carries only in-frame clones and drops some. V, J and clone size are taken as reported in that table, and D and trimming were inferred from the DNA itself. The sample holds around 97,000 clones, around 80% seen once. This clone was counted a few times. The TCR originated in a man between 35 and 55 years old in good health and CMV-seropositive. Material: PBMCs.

The chain's CDR3 is CASSPGTGDTEAFF. The CDR3 DNA reads TGTGCCAGTAGTCCCGGGACAGGGGACACTGAAGCTTTCTTT. V and J are TRBV19 and TRBJ1-1, with TRBD1 matching 10 bases. Germline assignment: CDR1 LNHDA and CDR2 SQIVND (reference sequence). The CDR3 consists of 14 residues. V lost 5 bases to trimming and J lost 3 bases; unmatched junction nucleotides: 3.